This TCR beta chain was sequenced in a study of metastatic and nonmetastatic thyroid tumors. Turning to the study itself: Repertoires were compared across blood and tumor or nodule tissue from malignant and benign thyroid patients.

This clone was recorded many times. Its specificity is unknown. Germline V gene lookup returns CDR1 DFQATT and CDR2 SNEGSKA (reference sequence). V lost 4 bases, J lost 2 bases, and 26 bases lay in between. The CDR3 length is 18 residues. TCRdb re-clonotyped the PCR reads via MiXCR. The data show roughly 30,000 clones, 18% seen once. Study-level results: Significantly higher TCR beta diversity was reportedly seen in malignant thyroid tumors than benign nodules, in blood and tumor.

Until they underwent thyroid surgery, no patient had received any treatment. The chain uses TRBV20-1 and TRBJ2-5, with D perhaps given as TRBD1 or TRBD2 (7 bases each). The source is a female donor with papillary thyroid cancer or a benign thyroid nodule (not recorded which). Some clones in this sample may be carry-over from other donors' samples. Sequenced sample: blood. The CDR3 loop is CSAKGGGSGPSIQETQYF. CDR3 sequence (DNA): TGCAGTGCTAAAGGGGGCGGGAGCGGCCCTAGTATACAAGAGACCCAGTACTTC.